This T cell receptor beta chain was identified in a study of PD-L1 blockade in urothelial cancer. The wider study: Blood analysis was done at 3 weeks (second dose) and 6 weeks after treatment began. Blood samples contained a median 141,255 T cells. Study findings and constraints: Patients with durable benefit had greater blood expansion of tumor-associated TCR clones 3 weeks into treatment.

Remarks on this clone: The antigen is unknown.

Per germline, CDR1 MDHEN and CDR2 SYDVKM. CDR3 length: 14 amino acids. Trimming stripped 5 bases from V and 2 bases from J, with 13 bases between. The sample's time point: pretreatment peripheral blood. Added to each PCR by spiking were synthetic TCR analog templates. The repertoire was sequenced with immunoSEQ multiplex PCR; TCRdb's copy has only in-frame clones and lacks some. Found here are some 74,000 clones, around four fifths of them singletons; the top ten hold about 6.2%. The TCR originated in a man aged 40-49 years with urothelial cancer. This chain uses TRBV28 with TRBJ2-7, with D hard to call. The sample was PBMCs, taken around atezolizumab (anti-PD-L1) treatment. The CDR3 here is CASSPSLAAYEQYF. CDR3 bases: TGTGCCAGCAGTCCCTCGCTGGCAGCCTACGAGCAGTACTTC. Combining the CDR3 with reference TRBV28 and TRBJ2-7 gives the whole variable domain DVKVTQSSRYLVKRTGEKVFLECVQDMDHENMFWYRQDPGLGLRLIYFSYDVKMKEKGDIPEGYSVSREKKERFSLILESASTNQTSMYLCASSPSLAAYEQYFGPGTRLTVT.